The subject of this entry is one T cell receptor (beta chain). The target antigen is unknown. This specimen belongs to a study of radiotherapy plus CTLA-4 blockade in lung cancer. Repertoires were generated with immunoSEQ multiplex PCR, while TCRdb's copy carries only in-frame clones and drops some. This table has about 66,000 clones, approximately 80% appearing once. The CDR3 has 16 residues. From germline, CDR1 is SGHTA and CDR2 FQGNSA. V trimming: 5 bases; J trimming: 4 bases; junction bases outside the gene matches: 14. Study-wide findings and caveats: Tumor-origin TCR clones grew in blood after radiotherapy plus ipilimumab.

V is TRBV7-2 and J is TRBJ2-7, with 7 nucleotides matching TRBD2. This receptor was identified in a human donor with non-small cell lung cancer who had a partial response to radiotherapy plus ipilimumab. Specimen: peripheral blood, collected from a patient treated with radiotherapy plus ipilimumab. The CDR3 region has the DNA TGTGCCAGCAGCCGAGCCCCGCTAGCGGATGTATACGAGCAGTACTTC. Translation gives CASSRAPLADVYEQYF.